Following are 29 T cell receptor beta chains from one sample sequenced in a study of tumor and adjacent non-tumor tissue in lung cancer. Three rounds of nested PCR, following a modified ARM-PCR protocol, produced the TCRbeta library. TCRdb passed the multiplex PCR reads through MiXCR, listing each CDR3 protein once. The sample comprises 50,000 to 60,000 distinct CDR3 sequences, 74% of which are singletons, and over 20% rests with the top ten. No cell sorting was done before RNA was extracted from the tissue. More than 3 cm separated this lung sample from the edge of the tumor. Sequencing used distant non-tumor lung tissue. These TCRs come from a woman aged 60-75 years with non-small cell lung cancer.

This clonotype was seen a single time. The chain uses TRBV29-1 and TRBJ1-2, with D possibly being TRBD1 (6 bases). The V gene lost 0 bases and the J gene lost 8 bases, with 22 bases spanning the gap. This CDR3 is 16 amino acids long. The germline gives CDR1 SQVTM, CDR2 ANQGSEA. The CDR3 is CSVEDYVLGAAGGYTF. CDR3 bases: TGCAGCGTTGAAGACTACGTCCTGGGGGCAGCGGGAGGCTACACCTTC.

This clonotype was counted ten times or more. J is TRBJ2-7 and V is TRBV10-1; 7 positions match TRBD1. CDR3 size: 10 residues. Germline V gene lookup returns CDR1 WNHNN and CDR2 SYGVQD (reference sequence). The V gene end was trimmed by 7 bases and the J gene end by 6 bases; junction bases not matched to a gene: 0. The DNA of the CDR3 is TGCGCCAGCACAGGGGGCGAGCAGTACTTC. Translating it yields CASTGGEQYF.

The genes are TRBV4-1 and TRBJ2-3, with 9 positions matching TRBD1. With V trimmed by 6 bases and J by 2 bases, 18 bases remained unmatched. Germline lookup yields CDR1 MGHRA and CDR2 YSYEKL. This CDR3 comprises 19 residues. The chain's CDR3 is CASSQKALGQGLNTDTQYF. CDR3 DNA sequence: TGCGCCAGCAGTCAGAAAGCCCTCGGACAGGGGCTAAACACAGATACGCAGTATTTT.

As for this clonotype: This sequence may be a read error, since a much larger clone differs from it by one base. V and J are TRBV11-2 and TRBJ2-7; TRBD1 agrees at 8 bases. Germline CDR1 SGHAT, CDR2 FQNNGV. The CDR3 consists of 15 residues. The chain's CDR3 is CARSLAGGTTYEQYF. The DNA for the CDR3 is TGTGCCAGGAGCTTAGCAGGGGGCACCACCTACGAGCAGTACTTC.

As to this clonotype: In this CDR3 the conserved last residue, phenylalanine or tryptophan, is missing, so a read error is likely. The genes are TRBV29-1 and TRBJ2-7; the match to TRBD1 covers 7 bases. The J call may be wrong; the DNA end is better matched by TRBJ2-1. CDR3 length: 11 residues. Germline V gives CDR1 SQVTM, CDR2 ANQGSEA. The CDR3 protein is CSVTGTYGQFS. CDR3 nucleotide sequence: TGCAGCGTGACAGGGACCTACGGGCAGTTCTCC.

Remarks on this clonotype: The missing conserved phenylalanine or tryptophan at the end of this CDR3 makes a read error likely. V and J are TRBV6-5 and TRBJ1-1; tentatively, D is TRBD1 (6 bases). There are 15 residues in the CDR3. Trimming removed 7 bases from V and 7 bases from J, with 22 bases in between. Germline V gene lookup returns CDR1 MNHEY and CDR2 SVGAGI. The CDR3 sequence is CASTSFRDTVVEAFV. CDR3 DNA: TGTGCCAGCACCTCCTTCCGGGACACGGTGGTTGAAGCTTTCGTT.

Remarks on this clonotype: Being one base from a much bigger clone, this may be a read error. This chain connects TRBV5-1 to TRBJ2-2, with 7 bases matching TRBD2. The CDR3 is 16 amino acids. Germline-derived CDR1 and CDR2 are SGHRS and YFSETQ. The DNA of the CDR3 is TGCGCCAGCACGCGAACGGGAGGACTAAACACCGGGGAGCAGTTTTTT. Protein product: CASTRTGGLNTGEQFF.

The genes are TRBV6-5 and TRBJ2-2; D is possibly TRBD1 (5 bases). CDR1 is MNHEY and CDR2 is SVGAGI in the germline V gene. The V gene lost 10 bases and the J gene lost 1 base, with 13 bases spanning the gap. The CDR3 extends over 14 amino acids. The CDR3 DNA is TGTGCCAACAGCAGCGACAGGAACACCGGGGAGCTGTTTTTT. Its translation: CANSSDRNTGELFF.

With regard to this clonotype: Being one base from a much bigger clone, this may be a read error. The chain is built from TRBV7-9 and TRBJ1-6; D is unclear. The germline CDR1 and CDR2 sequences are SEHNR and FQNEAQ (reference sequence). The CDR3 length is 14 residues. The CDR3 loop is CATSFYAPTSPLHF. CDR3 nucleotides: TGTGCCACCAGCTTTTACGCGCCCACTTCACCCCTCCACTTT. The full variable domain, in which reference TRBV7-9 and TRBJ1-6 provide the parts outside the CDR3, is DTGVSQNPRHKITKRGQNVTFRCDPISEHNRLYWYRQTLGQGPEFLTYFQNEAQLEKSRLLSDRFSAERPKGSFSTLEIQRTEQGDSAMYLCATSFYAPTSPLHFGNGTRLTVT.

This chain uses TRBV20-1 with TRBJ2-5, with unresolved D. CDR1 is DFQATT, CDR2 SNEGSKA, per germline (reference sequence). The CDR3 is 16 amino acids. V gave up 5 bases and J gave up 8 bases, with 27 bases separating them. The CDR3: CSAGARFGLADDTQYF. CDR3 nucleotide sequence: TGCAGTGCTGGAGCTAGGTTTGGGTTAGCCGATGATACCCAGTACTTC.

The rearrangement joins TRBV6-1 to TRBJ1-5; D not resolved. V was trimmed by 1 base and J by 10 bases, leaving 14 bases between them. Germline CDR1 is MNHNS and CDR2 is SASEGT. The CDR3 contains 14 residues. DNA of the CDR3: TGTGCCAGCAGTGAAGACGGACGCATTCAACCCCAGCATTTT. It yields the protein CASSEDGRIQPQHF.

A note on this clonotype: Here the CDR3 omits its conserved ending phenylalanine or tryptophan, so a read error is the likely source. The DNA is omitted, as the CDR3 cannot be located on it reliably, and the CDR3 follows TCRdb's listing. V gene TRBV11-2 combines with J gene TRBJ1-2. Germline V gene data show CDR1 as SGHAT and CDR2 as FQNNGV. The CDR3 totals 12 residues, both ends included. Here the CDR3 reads CTSSLGSGVCTL.

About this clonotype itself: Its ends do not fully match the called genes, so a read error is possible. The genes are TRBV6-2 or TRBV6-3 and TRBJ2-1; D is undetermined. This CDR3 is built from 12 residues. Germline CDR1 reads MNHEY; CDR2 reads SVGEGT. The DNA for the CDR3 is TGTGCCAGCAGTAACCCTCCCGTTGAGCAGCTCTTC. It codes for CASSNPPVEQLF.

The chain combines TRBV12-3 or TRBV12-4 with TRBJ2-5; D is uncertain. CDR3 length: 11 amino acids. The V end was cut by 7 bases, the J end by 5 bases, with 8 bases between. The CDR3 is CASIHGETQYF. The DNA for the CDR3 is TGTGCCAGCATCCATGGGGAGACCCAGTACTTC.

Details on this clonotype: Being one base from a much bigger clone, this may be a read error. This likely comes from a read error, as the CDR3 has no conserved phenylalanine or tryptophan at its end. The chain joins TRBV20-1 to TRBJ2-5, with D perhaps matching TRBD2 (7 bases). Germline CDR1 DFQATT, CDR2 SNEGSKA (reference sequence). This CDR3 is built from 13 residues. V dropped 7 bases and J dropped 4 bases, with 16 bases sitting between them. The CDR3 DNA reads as TGCAGTGGGGAGGGGGGCCGTGGAGAGACCCAGTACCTC. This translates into CSGEGGRGETQYL.

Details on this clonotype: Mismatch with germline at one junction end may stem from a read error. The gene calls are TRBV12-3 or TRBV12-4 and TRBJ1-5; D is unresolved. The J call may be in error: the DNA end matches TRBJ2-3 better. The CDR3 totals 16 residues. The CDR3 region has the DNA TGTACCAGCAGTCCGAATCAGCGCAGCCCCAATCAGCCCCAGTATTTT. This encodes CTSSPNQRSPNQPQYF.

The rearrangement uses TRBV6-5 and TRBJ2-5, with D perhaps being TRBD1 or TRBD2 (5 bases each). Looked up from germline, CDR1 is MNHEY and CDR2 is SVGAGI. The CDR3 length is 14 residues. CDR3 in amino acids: CVNSVQGEEETQYF. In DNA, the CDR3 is TGTGTCAACAGTGTTCAGGGAGAGGAAGAGACCCAGTACTTC.

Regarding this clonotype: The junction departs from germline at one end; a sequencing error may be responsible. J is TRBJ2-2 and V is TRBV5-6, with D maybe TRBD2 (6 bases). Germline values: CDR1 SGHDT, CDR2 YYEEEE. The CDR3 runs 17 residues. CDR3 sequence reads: CASSQRTPLRAGGELVF. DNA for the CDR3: TGTGCTAGCAGCCAACGGACCCCTTTGAGGGCGGGCGGGGAGCTGGTTTTT.

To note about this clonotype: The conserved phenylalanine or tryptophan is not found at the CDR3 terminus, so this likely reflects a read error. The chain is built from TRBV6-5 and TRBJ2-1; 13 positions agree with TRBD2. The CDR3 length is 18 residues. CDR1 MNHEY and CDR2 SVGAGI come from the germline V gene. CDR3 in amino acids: CSSSYSILAGGKGNEQFL. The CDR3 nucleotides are TGTTCCAGCAGCTACTCGATACTAGCGGGAGGGAAAGGGAATGAGCAGTTCCTC.

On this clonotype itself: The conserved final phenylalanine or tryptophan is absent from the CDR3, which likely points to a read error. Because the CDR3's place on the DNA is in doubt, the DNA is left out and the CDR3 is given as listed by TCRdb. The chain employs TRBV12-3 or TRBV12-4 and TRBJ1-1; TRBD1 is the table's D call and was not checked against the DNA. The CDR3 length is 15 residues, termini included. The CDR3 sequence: CASRYDSSGGTEAYC.

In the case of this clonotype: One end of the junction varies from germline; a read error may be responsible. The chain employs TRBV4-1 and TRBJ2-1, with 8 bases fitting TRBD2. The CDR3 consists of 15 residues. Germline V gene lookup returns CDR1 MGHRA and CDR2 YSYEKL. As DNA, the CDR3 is TGCGTCAGCAGCCCGGGACTAGTGGGGAAAAATGAGCAGTTCTTC. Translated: CVSSPGLVGKNEQFF.

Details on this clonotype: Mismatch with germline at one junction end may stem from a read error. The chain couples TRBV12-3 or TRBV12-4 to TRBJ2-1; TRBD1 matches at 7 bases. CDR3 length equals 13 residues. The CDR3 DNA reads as TGTGCCAGCAGAGGGACAGCAGGCAATGAGCGGTTCTTC. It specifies CASRGTAGNERFF.

In DNA, the CDR3 is TGTGCCAGCAGCTCTTTTAGCCAAGAGACCCAGTACTTC. Its protein is CASSSFSQETQYF. The chain has TRBV11-3 and TRBJ2-5; D is unclear. Germline loops: CDR1 SGHNT, CDR2 YENEEA. The CDR3 length is 13 residues. V dropped 4 bases and J dropped 1 base, with 7 bases sitting between them.

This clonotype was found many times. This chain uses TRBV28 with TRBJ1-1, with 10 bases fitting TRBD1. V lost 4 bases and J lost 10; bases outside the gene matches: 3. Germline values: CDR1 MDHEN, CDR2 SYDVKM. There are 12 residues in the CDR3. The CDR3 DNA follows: TGTGCCAGCAGTTCCGGGGACAGGGGAGCTTTCTTT. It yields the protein CASSSGDRGAFF. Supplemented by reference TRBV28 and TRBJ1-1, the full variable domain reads DVKVTQSSRYLVKRTGEKVFLECVQDMDHENMFWYRQDPGLGLRLIYFSYDVKMKEKGDIPEGYSVSREKKERFSLILESASTNQTSMYLCASSSGDRGAFFGQGTRLTVV.

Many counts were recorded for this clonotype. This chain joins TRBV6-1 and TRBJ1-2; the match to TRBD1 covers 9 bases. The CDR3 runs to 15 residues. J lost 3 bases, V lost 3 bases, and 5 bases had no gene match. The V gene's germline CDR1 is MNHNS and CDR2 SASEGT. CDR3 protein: CASSDRDRAHYGYTF. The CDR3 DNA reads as TGTGCCAGCAGTGACCGGGACAGGGCACACTATGGCTACACCTTC.

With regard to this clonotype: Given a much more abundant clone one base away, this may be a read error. CDR3 region: CASSLGSPLYSYNEQFF. The CDR3 DNA is TGTGCCAGCAGCTTGGGCAGCCCTCTATACTCCTACAATGAGCAGTTCTTC. The chain couples TRBV5-4 to TRBJ2-1; D call uncertain. CDR1 and CDR2 from the germline V gene are SGHNT and YYREEE (reference sequence). V was trimmed by 0 bases and J by 0 bases, leaving 13 bases between them. This CDR3 is 17 amino acids long.

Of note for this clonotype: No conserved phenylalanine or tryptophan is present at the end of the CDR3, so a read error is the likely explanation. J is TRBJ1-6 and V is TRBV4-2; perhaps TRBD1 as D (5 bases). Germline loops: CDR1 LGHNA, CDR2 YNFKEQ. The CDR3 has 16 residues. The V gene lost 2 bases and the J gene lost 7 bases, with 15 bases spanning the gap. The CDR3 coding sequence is TGTGCCAGCAGCCAATCTTGGACACGAATAAATTCACCCCTCCACTTA. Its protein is CASSQSWTRINSPLHL.

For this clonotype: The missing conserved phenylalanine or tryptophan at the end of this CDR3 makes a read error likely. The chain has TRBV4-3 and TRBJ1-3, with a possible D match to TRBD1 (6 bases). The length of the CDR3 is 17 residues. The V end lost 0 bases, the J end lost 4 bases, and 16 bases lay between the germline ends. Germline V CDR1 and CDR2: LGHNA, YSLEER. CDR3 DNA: TGCGCCAGCAGCCAAGATCTTGGGGGCATAGCGGGAAACACCATATATATT. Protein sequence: CASSQDLGGIAGNTIYI.

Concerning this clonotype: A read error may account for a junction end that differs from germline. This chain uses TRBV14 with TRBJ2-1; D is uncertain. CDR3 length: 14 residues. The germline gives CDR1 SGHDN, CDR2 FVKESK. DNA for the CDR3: TGTGCCAGTAGCCAAGGATGGCCCCACAATGAGCAGTTCTTC. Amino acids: CASSQGWPHNEQFF.